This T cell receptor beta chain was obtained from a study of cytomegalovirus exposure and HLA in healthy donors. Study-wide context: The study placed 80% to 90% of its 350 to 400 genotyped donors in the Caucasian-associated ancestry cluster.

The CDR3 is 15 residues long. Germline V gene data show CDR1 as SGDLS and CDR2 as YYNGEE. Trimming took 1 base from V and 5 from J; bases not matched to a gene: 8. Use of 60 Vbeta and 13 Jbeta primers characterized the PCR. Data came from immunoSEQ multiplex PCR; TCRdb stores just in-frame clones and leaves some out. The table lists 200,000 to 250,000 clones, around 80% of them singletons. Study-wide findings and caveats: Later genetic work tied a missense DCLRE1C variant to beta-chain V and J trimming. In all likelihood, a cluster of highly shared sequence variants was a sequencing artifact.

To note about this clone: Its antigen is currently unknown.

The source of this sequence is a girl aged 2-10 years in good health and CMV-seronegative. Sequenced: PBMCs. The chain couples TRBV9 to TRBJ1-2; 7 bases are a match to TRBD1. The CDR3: CASSVTGTESYGYTF. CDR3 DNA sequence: TGTGCCAGCAGCGTAACCGGGACAGAATCATATGGCTACACCTTC.